This T cell receptor beta chain was obtained from a study of brain T cells in children with intractable seizures. A note on this clone: Antigen unknown.

The CDR3 covers 14 residues. Looked up from germline, CDR1 is MDHEN and CDR2 is SYDVKM. Trimming cost V 9 bases and J 5 bases, with 19 bases left between them. This table comes from immunoSEQ multiplex PCR, and its TCRdb copy is limited to in-frame clones, with some not included. Here the sample spans 340,000 or so clones, over 90% being singletons. Whole-study findings and limits: Absence of clones before surgery may stem from lower sequencing depth. HCMV serostatus was not known, and viral specificity came from CDR3 similarity only.

Time point indicated: blood from clinic visit 5 months post-surgery; TSC patient then seizure free. The sequenced cases were selected for having the highest brain T cell transcript signatures. Patients received at least one anti-epileptic drug before surgery. The sample in question was peripheral blood, obtained around 5 months after surgery. This receptor was identified in a boy under three years old with tuberous sclerosis and intractable seizures. J is TRBJ2-5 and V is TRBV28; TRBD2 is a possible D gene (7 bases). CDR3 protein: CASTGGGRPETQYF. In DNA, the CDR3 is TGTGCCAGTACTGGGGGGGGGCGCCCGGAGACCCAGTACTTC. Using reference TRBV28 and TRBJ2-5 for the parts outside the CDR3, the full variable domain is DVKVTQSSRYLVKRTGEKVFLECVQDMDHENMFWYRQDPGLGLRLIYFSYDVKMKEKGDIPEGYSVSREKKERFSLILESASTNQTSMYLCASTGGGRPETQYFGPGTRLLVL.